This is a list of T cell receptor beta chains from one sample in a study of CD8 T cells in ankylosing spondylitis. Using its own MiXCR run on the 5' RACE reads, TCRdb lists one record per CDR3 protein. Of hundreds of thousands of distinct CDR3 sequences in the sample, 12% are singletons; the top ten hold more than 0.5%. The sequenced sample was blood, either unsorted or a sorted T cell fraction (not recorded which). These receptors all come from a male donor with ankylosing spondylitis. The CDR3 runs from the conserved cysteine through the conserved F or W. The order of the fields is clone size, CDR3 length, J gene, V gene, D gene, CDR3 DNA, CDR3 protein. D genes are given only for firm matches. The size field is filled for only some rows; it gives once, few, many or a size class.

>NA|12|TRBJ2-1|TRBV11-2|NA
TGTGCCAGCAGCTTAGGGATTAATGAGCAGTTCTTC
CASSLGINEQFF
>NA|12|TRBJ1-1|TRBV7-2|NA
TGTGCCAGCAGCTCACGTTGGGCTGAAGCTTTCTTT
CASSSRWAEAFF
>NA|16|TRBJ2-1|TRBV10-1|NA
TGCGCCACCGGAACGAGCCGGGACTCCGTCGTGGATGAGCAGTTCTTC
CATGTSRDSVVDEQFF
>NA|11|TRBJ2-1|TRBV6-5|NA
TGTGCCAGCAGTTACGTCGGGGGGCAGTTCTTC
CASSYVGGQFF
>few|12|TRBJ2-1|TRBV6-2/TRBV6-3|TRBD2
TGTGCCAGCAATACGGGGGGGCGAAGGCAGTTCTTC
CASNTGGRRQFF
>many|14|TRBJ2-6|TRBV20-1|NA
TGCAGTGCTAGATCAGCTCTGGGGGCCAACGTCCTGACTTTC
CSARSALGANVLTF
>many|12|TRBJ2-5|TRBV10-3|NA
TGTGCCATCAGTGACAGGGAAGAGACCCAGTACTTC
CAISDREETQYF
>many|16|TRBJ2-1|TRBV18|NA
TGTGCCAGCTCACCTCAAGTGGCAGTTTCCTACAATGAGCAGTTCTTC
CASSPQVAVSYNEQFF
>many|15|TRBJ2-7|TRBV20-1|TRBD2
TGCAGTGCTAGAGACCACCTCGGACTAGCCTACGAGCAGTACTTC
CSARDHLGLAYEQYF
>NA|13|TRBJ2-5|TRBV6-1|NA
TGTGCCAGCACCCGCCGAGGTGCAGAGACCCAGTACTTC
CASTRRGAETQYF
>many|13|TRBJ1-2|TRBV15|NA
TGTGCCACCAGCAGAGGTGAAAACTATGGCTACACCTTC
CATSRGENYGYTF
>many|12|TRBJ1-1|TRBV20-1|NA
TGCAGTGCTGGCCGGGGGAACACTGAAGCTTTCTTT
CSAGRGNTEAFF
>few|16|TRBJ1-1|TRBV6-5|TRBD1
TGTGCCAGCAGTTACTCCTCGACAGGGGGCCACACTGAAGCTTTCTTT
CASSYSSTGGHTEAFF
>few|16|TRBJ2-6|TRBV27|NA
TGTGCCAGCAGTTTTTATGGGTCGGGTCTATCCAACGTCCTGACTTTC
CASSFYGSGLSNVLTF
>few|13|TRBJ1-3|TRBV10-3|NA
TGTGCCATCAGTGACTACTCTGGAAACACCATATATTTT
CAISDYSGNTIYF
>NA|11|TRBJ1-1|TRBV6-5|NA
TGTGCCAGCGGGTGGGACACTGAAGCTTTCTTT
CASGWDTEAFF
>many|16|TRBJ2-3|TRBV6-1|TRBD1
TGTGCCAGCAGCCTTGGACAGGGGACATTCCCAGATACGCAGTATTTT
CASSLGQGTFPDTQYF
>many|13|TRBJ2-1|TRBV10-3|TRBD2
TGTGCCATCAGCGGGGGGGCATACAATGAGCAGTTCTTC
CAISGGAYNEQFF
>NA|16|TRBJ2-7|TRBV5-6|TRBD2
TGTGCCAGCAGCTTGGTCATCGGGAGGGCCGGAAACGAGCAGTACTTC
CASSLVIGRAGNEQYF
>few|13|TRBJ1-3|TRBV20-1|NA
TGCAGTGCTAGCCCGTCGTACGGAAACACCATATATTTT
CSASPSYGNTIYF
>NA|21|TRBJ2-2|TRBV21-1|NA
TGTGCCAGCAGCAAGGTCACTAGCGGGAGGGCCGGGGGAGTTAACACCGGGGAGCTGTTTTTT
CASSKVTSGRAGGVNTGELFF
>few|13|TRBJ1-1|TRBV9|NA
TGTGCCAGCAGCGTAGAGGGTCCCACTGAAGCTTTCTTT
CASSVEGPTEAFF
>NA|14|TRBJ1-5|TRBV6-2/TRBV6-3|NA
TGTGCCAGCAGTTACTTAGATGCCCGGCAGCCCCAGCATTTT
CASSYLDARQPQHF
>many|13|TRBJ2-1|TRBV5-1|NA
TGCGCCAGCAGCTTAAACCCCTACAATGAGCAGTTCTTC
CASSLNPYNEQFF
>few|15|TRBJ2-4|TRBV7-9|NA
TGTGCCAGCAGCTCCTCCCGGGACGCTAAAAACATTCAGTACTTC
CASSSSRDAKNIQYF
>few|14|TRBJ1-1|TRBV4-3|NA
TGCGCCAGCAGCCAAATGAATATGAACACTGAAGCTTTCTTT
CASSQMNMNTEAFF
>NA|15|TRBJ1-5|TRBV15|NA
TGTGCCACCAGCAGAGAAGGGTTGGGGTCTCAGCCCCAGCATTTT
CATSREGLGSQPQHF
>few|13|TRBJ2-1|TRBV20-1|NA
TGCAGGCCCAGGGGTAGCTCCTACAATGAGCAGTTCTTC
CRPRGSSYNEQFF
>NA|15|TRBJ2-1|TRBV7-2|TRBD2
TGTGCCAGCAGCTGGAGCGGGAGTCTCTACAATGAGCAGTTCTTC
CASSWSGSLYNEQFF
>few|16|TRBJ1-5|TRBV11-3|NA
TGTGCCAGCAGCCCCCGGTACAGGTATAGCAATCAGCCCCAGCATTTT
CASSPRYRYSNQPQHF
>few|15|TRBJ2-7|TRBV28|TRBD1
TGTGCCAGCAGTCTGGACAGGGGTTTGCAGGGGAGGCCGTACTTC
CASSLDRGLQGRPYF
>few|13|TRBJ1-6|TRBV27|NA
TGTGCCAGCAGTTTAAAGGAGAATTCACCCCTCCACTTT
CASSLKENSPLHF
>NA|14|TRBJ2-1|TRBV7-2|NA
TGTGCCAGCAGTGAAGGGGTTCCCTACAATGAGCAGTTCTTC
CASSEGVPYNEQFF
>few|15|TRBJ1-4|TRBV29-1|NA
TGCAGCGTTCGTGATACAGGGTCGGGAAATGAAAAACTGTTTTTT
CSVRDTGSGNEKLFF
>few|15|TRBJ2-7|TRBV6-1|TRBD2
TGTGCCAGCATTCAACTAGCGGGAGGTTTCTACGAGCAGTACTTC
CASIQLAGGFYEQYF
>NA|15|TRBJ1-1|TRBV6-1|NA
TGTGCCAGCAGCGGCACAGGGAGGGGAAGGGCTGAAGCTTTCTTT
CASSGTGRGRAEAFF
>NA|14|TRBJ2-1|TRBV20-1|TRBD1
TGCAGTGCCCCGGACAGGTTGGGGTTCAATGAGCAGTTCTTC
CSAPDRLGFNEQFF
>NA|15|TRBJ2-5|TRBV7-2|NA
TGTGCCAGCAGCTATACAGGGTTCTCGGAAGAGACCCAGTACTTC
CASSYTGFSEETQYF
>NA|13|TRBJ1-2|TRBV27|NA
TGTGCCAGCCGAATGACGGCCGTATATGGCTACACCTTC
CASRMTAVYGYTF
>few|16|TRBJ2-3|TRBV20-1|TRBD2
TGCAGTGCTACGCGACTAGCGGGGGGGAACACAGATACGCAGTATTTT
CSATRLAGGNTDTQYF
>few|14|TRBJ2-2|TRBV4-3|TRBD1
TGCGCCAGCAGCCAACAGACAGGGGGCGGGGAGCTGTTTTTT
CASSQQTGGGELFF
>NA|15|TRBJ2-5|TRBV5-1|NA
TGCGCCAGCAGCCCGAGACTAGGAGACCAAGAGACCCAGTACTTC
CASSPRLGDQETQYF
>few|13|TRBJ1-1|TRBV18|NA
TGTGCCAGCTCACCAATAAGGGAGTCTGAAGCTTTCTTT
CASSPIRESEAFF
>many|13|TRBJ2-7|TRBV3-1|NA
TGTGCCAGCAGCCAGTTTTTAGGGGACGAGCAGTACTTC
CASSQFLGDEQYF
>NA|13|TRBJ2-1|TRBV7-9|TRBD2
TGTGCCAGCAGCCCGGTTGGGGGGGAACAGCAGTTCTTC
CASSPVGGEQQFF
>NA|15|TRBJ1-4|TRBV5-1|NA
TGCGCCAGCAGCTGGGGGAGGAAAGTTCCTGAAAAACTGTTTTTT
CASSWGRKVPEKLFF
>NA|14|TRBJ2-7|TRBV7-9|NA
TGTGCCAGCATGCCGCGCGGTGGGTCCTACGAGCAGTACTTC
CASMPRGGSYEQYF
>few|14|TRBJ2-1|TRBV20-1|TRBD2
TGCAGTGCTAGATGGCTAGCGGGAGTGGGTGAGCAGTTCTTC
CSARWLAGVGEQFF
>few|17|TRBJ2-7|TRBV5-1|NA
TGCGCCAGCAGCTTGGCCGGCGGGGTCACAGGTTCCTACGAGCAGTACTTC
CASSLAGGVTGSYEQYF
>NA|16|TRBJ1-2|TRBV4-3|NA
TGCGCCAGCAGCCAAGCGCGGGGATCACCTAACTATGGCTACACCTTC
CASSQARGSPNYGYTF
>NA|13|TRBJ1-5|TRBV5-1|NA
TGCGCCAGCAGCATGGCGCCGAGTCAGCCCCAGCATTTT
CASSMAPSQPQHF
>few|15|TRBJ1-2|TRBV7-8|NA
TGTGCCAGCAGCTTAAAAGCAGGGGTCGACTCTGGCTACACCTTC
CASSLKAGVDSGYTF
>few|14|TRBJ2-7|TRBV3-1|NA
TGTGCCAGCAGCCCAGGACTGATTATGGGAGAGCAGTACTTC
CASSPGLIMGEQYF
>NA|14|TRBJ1-1|TRBV27|NA
TGTGCCAGCAGTTTACGGCAGGGGTGGACTGAAGCTTTCTTT
CASSLRQGWTEAFF
>NA|17|TRBJ1-1|TRBV19|TRBD1
TGTGCCAGTAAGGCGGGGGACAGCTGGGTTCTGGGCACTGAAGCTTTCTTT
CASKAGDSWVLGTEAFF
>NA|13|TRBJ1-1|TRBV5-5|NA
TGTGCCAGTTCCCCTGACGCCCCCACTGAAGCTTTCTTT
CASSPDAPTEAFF
>few|14|TRBJ1-2|TRBV19|NA
TGTGCCAGTACCGGACACCGACCCTACTATGGCTACACCTTC
CASTGHRPYYGYTF
>few|13|TRBJ2-1|TRBV7-6|NA
TGTGCCAGCAGCTCACAGGTTTTATATGAGCAGTTCTTC
CASSSQVLYEQFF
>NA|17|TRBJ2-3|TRBV20-1|NA
TGCAGTGCGGATTCGGAGTGGGCAATCTTTTACACAGATACGCAGTATTTT
CSADSEWAIFYTDTQYF